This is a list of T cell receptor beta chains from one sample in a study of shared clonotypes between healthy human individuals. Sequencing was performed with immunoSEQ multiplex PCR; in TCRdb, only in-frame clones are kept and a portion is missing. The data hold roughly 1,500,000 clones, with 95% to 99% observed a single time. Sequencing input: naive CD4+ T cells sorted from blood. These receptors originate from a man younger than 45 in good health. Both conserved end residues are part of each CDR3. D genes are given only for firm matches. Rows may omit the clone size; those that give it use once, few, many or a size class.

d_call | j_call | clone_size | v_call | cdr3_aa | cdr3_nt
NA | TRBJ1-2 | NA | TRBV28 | CASSLPSMREYGYTF | TGTGCCAGCAGTTTACCTTCGATGCGGGAGTATGGCTACACCTTC
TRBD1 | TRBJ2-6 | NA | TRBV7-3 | CASRPGGGGISGANVLTF | TGTGCCAGCCGCCCAGGGGGCGGTGGTATCTCTGGGGCCAACGTCCTGACTTTC
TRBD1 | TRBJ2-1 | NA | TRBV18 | CASSPGQGGYNEQFF | TGTGCCAGCTCACCGGGACAGGGGGGGTACAATGAGCAGTTCTTC
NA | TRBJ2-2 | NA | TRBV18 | CASSPSVDPNTGELFF | TGTGCCAGCTCTCCTTCCGTTGACCCGAACACCGGGGAGCTGTTTTTT
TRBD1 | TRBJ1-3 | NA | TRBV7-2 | CASSQRGQRGNTIYF | TGTGCCAGCAGCCAACGGGGACAGAGAGGAAACACCATATATTTT
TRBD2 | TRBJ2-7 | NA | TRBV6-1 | CASTGLVSYEQYF | TGTGCCAGCACAGGACTAGTCTCCTACGAGCAGTACTTC
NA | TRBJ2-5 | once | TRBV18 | CASSPGRGQETQYF | TGTGCCAGCTCACCGGGTAGGGGACAAGAGACCCAGTACTTC
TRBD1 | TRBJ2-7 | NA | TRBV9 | CASSPPGRGREQYF | TGTGCCAGCAGCCCCCCGGGCAGGGGGCGCGAGCAGTACTTC
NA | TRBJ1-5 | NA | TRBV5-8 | CASRPHSNQPQHF | TGTGCCAGCCGACCTCATAGCAATCAGCCCCAGCATTTT
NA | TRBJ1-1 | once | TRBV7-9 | CASSLEPLTEAFF | TGTGCCAGCAGCTTAGAACCATTAACTGAAGCTTTCTTT
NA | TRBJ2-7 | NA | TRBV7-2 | CASSRVGSTYEQYF | TGTGCCAGCAGCCGGGTCGGCAGCACCTACGAGCAGTACTTC
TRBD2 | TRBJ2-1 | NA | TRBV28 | CASSFLGTSGSGSYNEQFF | TGTGCCAGCAGTTTCCTTGGGACTAGTGGGAGCGGTTCCTACAATGAGCAGTTCTTC
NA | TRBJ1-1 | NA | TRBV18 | CASSPRFPGAGTEAFF | TGTGCCAGCTCACCAAGATTTCCGGGGGCTGGGACTGAAGCTTTCTTT
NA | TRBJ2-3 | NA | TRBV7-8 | CASSLAGARMDTQYF | TGTGCCAGCAGCTTAGCAGGGGCGCGCATGGATACGCAGTATTTT
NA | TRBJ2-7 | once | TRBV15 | CATSRDWGQGGVEQYF | TGTGCCACCAGCAGAGATTGGGGGCAGGGTGGCGTCGAGCAGTACTTC
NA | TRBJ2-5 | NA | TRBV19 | CASSWVGDPGTQYF | TGTGCCAGTAGTTGGGTGGGGGACCCCGGGACCCAGTACTTC
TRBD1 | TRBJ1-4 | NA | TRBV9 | CASSVMGQGNEKLFF | TGTGCCAGCAGCGTAATGGGACAGGGGAATGAAAAACTGTTTTTT
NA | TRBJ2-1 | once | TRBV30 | CAWGAPGKFF | TGTGCCTGGGGGGCCCCGGGTAAGTTCTTC
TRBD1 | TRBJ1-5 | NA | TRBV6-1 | CASTLQGGVNQPQHF | TGTGCCAGCACCTTACAGGGGGGGGTCAATCAGCCCCAGCATTTT
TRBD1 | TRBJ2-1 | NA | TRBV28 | CASSLITRTGQFF | TGTGCCAGCAGTCTAATTACTAGGACAGGACAGTTCTTC
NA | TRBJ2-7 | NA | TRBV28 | CASKSDNTYEQYF | TGTGCCAGCAAGAGCGACAATACCTACGAGCAGTACTTC
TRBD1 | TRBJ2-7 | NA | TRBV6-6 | CASSSGTGFPYEQYF | TGTGCCAGCAGCTCCGGGACAGGGTTTCCCTACGAGCAGTACTTC
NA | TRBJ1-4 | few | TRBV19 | CASQDIELNEKLFF | TGTGCCAGTCAAGACATTGAGCTTAATGAAAAACTGTTTTTT